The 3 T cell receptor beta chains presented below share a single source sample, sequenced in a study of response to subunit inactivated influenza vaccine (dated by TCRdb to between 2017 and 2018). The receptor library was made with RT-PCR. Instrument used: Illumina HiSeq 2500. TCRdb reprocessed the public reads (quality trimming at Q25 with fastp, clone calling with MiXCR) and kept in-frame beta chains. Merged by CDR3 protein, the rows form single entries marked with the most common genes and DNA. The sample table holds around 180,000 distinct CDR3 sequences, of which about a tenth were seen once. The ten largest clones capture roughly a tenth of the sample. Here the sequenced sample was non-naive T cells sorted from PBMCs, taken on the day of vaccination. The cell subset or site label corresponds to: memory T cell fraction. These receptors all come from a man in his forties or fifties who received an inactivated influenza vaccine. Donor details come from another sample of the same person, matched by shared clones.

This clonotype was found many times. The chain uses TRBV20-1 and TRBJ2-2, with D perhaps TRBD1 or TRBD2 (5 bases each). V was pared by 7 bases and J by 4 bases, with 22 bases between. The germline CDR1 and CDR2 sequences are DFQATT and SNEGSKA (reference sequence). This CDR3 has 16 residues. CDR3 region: CSVLTPGTFGTGELFF. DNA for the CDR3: TGCAGTGTTTTGACCCCGGGGACGTTTGGCACCGGGGAGCTGTTTTTT.

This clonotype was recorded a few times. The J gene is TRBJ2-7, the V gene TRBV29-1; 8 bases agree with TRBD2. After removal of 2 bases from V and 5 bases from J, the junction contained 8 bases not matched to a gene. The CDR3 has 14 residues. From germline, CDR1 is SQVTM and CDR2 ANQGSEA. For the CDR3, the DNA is TGCAGCGTTGAAAGGTTACAGCGGGAGAACGAGCAGTACTTC. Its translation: CSVERLQRENEQYF.

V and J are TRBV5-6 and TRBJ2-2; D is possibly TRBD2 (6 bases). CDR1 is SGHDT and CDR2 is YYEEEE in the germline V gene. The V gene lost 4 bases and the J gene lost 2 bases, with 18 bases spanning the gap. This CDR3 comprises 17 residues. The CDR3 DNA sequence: TGTGCCAGCAGCCCGGAGGGAAGCGTGATAAACACCGGGGAGCTGTTTTTT. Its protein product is CASSPEGSVINTGELFF.